This TCR beta chain was identified during a study of blood T cells in healthy people across ages. Study background: About one barcoded TCR beta cDNA was captured per two T cells. Study-wide results and limits: With age, beta diversity per million T cells declined roughly linearly, significantly by 30 to 50.

This clonotype showed up just a few times. Its antigen is not known. Per germline, CDR1 MNHEY and CDR2 SVGEGT. The V gene end was trimmed by 6 bases and the J gene end by 0 bases; junction bases not matched to a gene: 11. This CDR3 is 16 amino acids long. Using a J-beta primer mix together with a sample-barcoded 5' primer, a second PCR was run for about 7 to 12 cycles. Every cDNA molecule carried a tag from a template-switch adaptor bearing 12 random nucleotides. Each CDR3 protein is one row after TCRdb ran MiXCR on the 5' RACE reads. The sample includes about 730,000 distinct CDR3 sequences, around 40% of them seen just once.

Sequencing input: blood. The chain joins TRBV6-2 or TRBV6-3 to TRBJ2-7; 7 bases align to TRBD2. The TCR was taken from an older woman in good health. The CDR3 DNA sequence: TGTGCCAGCAGCCCTCGGGGGGAACACGTCTCCTACGAGCAGTACTTC. Protein sequence: CASSPRGEHVSYEQYF.